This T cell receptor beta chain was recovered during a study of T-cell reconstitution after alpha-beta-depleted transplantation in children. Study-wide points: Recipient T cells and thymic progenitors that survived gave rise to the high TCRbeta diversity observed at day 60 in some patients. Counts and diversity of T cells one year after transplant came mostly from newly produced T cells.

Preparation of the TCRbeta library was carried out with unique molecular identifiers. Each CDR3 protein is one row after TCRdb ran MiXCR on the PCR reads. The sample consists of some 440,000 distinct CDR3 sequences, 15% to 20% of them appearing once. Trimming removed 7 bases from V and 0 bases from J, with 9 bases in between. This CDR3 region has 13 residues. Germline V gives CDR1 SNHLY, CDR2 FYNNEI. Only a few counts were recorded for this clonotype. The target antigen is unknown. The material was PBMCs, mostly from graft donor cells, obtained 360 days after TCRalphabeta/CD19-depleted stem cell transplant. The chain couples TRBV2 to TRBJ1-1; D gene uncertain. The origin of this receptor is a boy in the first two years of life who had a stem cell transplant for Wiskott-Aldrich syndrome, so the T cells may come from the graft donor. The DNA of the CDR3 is TGTGCCAGCATGGCAGGACTGAACACTGAAGCTTTCTTT. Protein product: CASMAGLNTEAFF. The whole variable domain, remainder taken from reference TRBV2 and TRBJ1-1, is EPEVTQTPSHQVTQMGQEVILRCVPISNHLYFYWYRQILGQKVEFLVSFYNNEISEKSEIFDDQFSVERPDGSNFTLKIRSTKLEDSAMYFCASMAGLNTEAFFGQGTRLTVV.